This TCR beta chain was found in a study of siplizumab effects on memory and regulatory T cells. Using immunoSEQ multiplex PCR, the repertoire was profiled, and TCRdb retains in-frame clones only, with some absent. This table has approximately 9,600 clones, more than 45% appearing once. The CDR3 contains 12 residues. Trimming took off 4 bases at V and 6 bases at J, with 11 bases between the two ends. From germline, CDR1 is SGHRS and CDR2 YFSETQ. Coculture of the mixed lymphocyte reaction cells took place at 37 degrees C and lasted more than 5 days. On this clone: Its specificity is unknown.

Sequencing was done on a sample of CFSE-low (dividing) CD4+ T cells sorted from an allogeneic mixed lymphocyte reaction. This receptor was identified in a human donor in good health; the cells came from an allogeneic mixed lymphocyte reaction. The rearrangement uses TRBV5-1 and TRBJ2-7; TRBD2 is a possible D gene (5 bases). CDR3 loop: CASSGSLLEQYF. The CDR3 coding sequence is TGCGCCAGCAGCGGGAGCCTCCTCGAGCAGTACTTC. The full variable domain, in which reference TRBV5-1 and TRBJ2-7 provide the parts outside the CDR3, is KAGVTQTPRYLIKTRGQQVTLSCSPISGHRSVSWYQQTPGQGLQFLFEYFSETQRNKGNFPGRFSGRQFSNSRSEMNVSTLELGDSALYLCASSGSLLEQYFGPGTRLTVT.